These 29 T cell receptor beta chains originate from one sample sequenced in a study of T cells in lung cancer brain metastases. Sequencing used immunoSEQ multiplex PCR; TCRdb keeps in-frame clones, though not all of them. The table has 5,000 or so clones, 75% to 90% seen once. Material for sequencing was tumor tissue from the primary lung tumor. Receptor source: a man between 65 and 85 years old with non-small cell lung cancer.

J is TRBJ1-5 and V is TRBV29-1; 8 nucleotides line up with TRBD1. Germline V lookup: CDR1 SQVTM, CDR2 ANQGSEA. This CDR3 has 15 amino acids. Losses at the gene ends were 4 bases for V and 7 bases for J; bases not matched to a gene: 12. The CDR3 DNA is TGCAGCGTTGTGGTCACCGGACAGGGAGGGCAGCCCCAGCATTTT. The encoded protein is CSVVVTGQGGQPQHF.

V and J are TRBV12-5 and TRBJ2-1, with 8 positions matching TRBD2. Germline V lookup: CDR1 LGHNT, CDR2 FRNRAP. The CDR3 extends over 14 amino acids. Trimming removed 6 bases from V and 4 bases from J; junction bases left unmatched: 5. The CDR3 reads CASGPGLEYNEQFF. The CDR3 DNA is TGTGCTAGTGGGCCGGGACTAGAGTACAATGAGCAGTTCTTC. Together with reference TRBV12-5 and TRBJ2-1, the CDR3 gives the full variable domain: DARVTQTPRHKVTEMGQEVTMRCQPILGHNTVFWYRQTMMQGLELLAYFRNRAPLDDSGMPKDRFSAEMPDATLATLKIQPSEPRDSAVYFCASGPGLEYNEQFFGPGTRLTVL.

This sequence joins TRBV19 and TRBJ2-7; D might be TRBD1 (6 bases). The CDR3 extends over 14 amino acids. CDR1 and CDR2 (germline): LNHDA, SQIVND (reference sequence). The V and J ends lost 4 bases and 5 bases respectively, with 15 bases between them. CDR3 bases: TGTGCCAGTAGTAGGGCAGGGGCGATCGACGAGCAGTACTTC. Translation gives CASSRAGAIDEQYF.

CDR3 sequence reads: CASRTTGGDEAFF. The CDR3 DNA sequence: TGTGCCAGCAGAACTACAGGGGGGGATGAAGCTTTCTTT. The genes are TRBV11-2 and TRBJ1-1, with 8 nucleotides matching TRBD1. The ends lost 6 bases at V and 7 bases at J; junction bases unmatched: 7. Per germline, CDR1 SGHAT and CDR2 FQNNGV. CDR3 length: 13 amino acids.

DNA for the CDR3: TGTGCCAGCAGTGAAGGGGTGCGGGCCGTCGATGAGCAGTTCTTC. Translation: CASSEGVRAVDEQFF. The chain joins TRBV2 to TRBJ2-1, with D perhaps TRBD2 (5 bases). In germline, CDR1 is SNHLY, CDR2 FYNNEI. This CDR3 is built from 15 residues. V dropped 1 base and J dropped 8 bases, with 15 bases sitting between them.

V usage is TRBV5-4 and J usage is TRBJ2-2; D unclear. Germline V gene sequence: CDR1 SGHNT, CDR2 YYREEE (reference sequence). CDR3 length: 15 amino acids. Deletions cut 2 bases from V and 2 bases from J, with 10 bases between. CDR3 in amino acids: CASSFSRLNTGELFF. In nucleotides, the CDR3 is TGTGCCAGCAGCTTTTCTCGATTAAACACCGGGGAGCTGTTTTTT. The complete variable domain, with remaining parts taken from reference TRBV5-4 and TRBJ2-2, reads ETGVTQSPTHLIKTRGQQVTLRCSSQSGHNTVSWYQQALGQGPQFIFQYYREEENGRGNFPPRFSGLQFPNYSSELNVNALELDDSALYLCASSFSRLNTGELFFGEGSRLTVL.

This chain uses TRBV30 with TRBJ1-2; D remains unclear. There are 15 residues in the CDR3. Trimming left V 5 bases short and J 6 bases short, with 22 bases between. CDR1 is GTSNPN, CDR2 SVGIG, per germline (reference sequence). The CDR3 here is CAWRLARSLSHGYTF. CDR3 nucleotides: TGTGCCTGGCGTCTTGCTCGGAGTTTAAGTCATGGCTACACCTTC.

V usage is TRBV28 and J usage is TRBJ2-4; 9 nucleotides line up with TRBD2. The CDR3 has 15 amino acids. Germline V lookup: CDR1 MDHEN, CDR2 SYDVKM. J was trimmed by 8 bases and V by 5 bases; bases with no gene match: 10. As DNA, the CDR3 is TGTGCCAGCAGTCCTCCAGCGGGGGGTGTGGACATTCAGTACTTC. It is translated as CASSPPAGGVDIQYF.

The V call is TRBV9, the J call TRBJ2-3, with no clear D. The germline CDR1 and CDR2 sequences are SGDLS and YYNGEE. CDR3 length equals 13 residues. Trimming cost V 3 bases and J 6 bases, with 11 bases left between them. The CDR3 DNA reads TGTGCCAGCAGCGATGGTCCAGGTGATACGCAGTATTTT. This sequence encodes CASSDGPGDTQYF.

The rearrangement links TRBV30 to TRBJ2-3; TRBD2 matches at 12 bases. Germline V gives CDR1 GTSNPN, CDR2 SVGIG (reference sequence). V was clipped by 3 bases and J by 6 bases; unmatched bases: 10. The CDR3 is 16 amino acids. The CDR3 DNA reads TGTGCCTGGAGCAACGGACTAGCGGGGTGGAGGGATACGCAGTATTTT. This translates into CAWSNGLAGWRDTQYF.

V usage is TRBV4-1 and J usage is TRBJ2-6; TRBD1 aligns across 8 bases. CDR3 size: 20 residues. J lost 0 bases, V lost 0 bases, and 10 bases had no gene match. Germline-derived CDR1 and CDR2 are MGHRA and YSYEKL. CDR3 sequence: CASSQDFQGAGPSGANVLTF. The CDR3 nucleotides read TGCGCCAGCAGCCAAGATTTTCAGGGGGCGGGTCCCTCTGGGGCCAACGTCCTGACTTTC.

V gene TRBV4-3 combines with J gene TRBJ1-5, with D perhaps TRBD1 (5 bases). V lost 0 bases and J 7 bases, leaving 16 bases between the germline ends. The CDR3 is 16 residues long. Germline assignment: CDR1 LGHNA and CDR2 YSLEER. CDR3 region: CASSQDSGGSGQPQHF. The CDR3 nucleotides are TGCGCCAGCAGCCAAGATAGTGGGGGAAGTGGACAGCCCCAGCATTTT.

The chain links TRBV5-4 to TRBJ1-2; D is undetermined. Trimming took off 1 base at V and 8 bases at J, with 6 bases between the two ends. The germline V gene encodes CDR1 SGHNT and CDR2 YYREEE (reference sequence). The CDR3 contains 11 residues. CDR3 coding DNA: TGTGCCAGCAGCTTGAATTCGGGCTACACCTTC. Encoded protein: CASSLNSGYTF.

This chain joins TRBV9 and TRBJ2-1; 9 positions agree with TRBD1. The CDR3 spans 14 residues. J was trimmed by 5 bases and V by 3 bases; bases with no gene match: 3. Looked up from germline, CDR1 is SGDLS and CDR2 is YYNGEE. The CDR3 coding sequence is TGTGCCAGCAGCGCGGACAGGGGCAACAATGAGCAGTTCTTC. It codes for CASSADRGNNEQFF.

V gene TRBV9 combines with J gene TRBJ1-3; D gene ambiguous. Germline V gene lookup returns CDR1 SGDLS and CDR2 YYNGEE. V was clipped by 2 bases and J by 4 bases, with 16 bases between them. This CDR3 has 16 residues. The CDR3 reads CASSVVGRRSGNTIYF. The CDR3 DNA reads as TGTGCCAGCAGCGTTGTCGGAAGAAGGTCCGGAAACACCATATATTTT. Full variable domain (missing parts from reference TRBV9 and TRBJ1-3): DSGVTQTPKHLITATGQRVTLRCSPRSGDLSVYWYQQSLDQGLQFLIQYYNGEERAKGNILERFSAQQFPDLHSELNLSSLELGDSALYFCASSVVGRRSGNTIYFGEGSWLTVV.

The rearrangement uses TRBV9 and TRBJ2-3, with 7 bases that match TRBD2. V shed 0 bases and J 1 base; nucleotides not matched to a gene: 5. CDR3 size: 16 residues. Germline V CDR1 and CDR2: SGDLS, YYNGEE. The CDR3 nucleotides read TGTGCCAGCAGCGTAGGACCTAGCGGACGCACAGATACGCAGTATTTT. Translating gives CASSVGPSGRTDTQYF.

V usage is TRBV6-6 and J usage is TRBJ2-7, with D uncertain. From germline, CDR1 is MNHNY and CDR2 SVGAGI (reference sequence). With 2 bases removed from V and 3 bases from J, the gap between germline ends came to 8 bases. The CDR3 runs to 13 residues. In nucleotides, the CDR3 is TGTGCCAGCAGTTACCTCGGGCTCTACGAGCAGTACTTC. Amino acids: CASSYLGLYEQYF.

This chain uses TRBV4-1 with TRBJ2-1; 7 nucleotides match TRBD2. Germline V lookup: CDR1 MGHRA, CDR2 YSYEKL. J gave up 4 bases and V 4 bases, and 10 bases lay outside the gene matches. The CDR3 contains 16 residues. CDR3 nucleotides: TGCGCCAGCAGCCCTTTATGGGCGGGAGCGTACAATGAGCAGTTCTTC. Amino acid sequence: CASSPLWAGAYNEQFF.

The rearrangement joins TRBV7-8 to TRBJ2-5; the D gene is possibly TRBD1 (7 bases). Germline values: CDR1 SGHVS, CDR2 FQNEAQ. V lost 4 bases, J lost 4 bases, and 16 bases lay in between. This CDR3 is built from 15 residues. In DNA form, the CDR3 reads TGTGCCAGCAGCTCCCAGGGGGGAAGAGGAGAGACCCAGTACTTC. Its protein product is CASSSQGGRGETQYF.

The CDR3 sequence is CASSSRDGILSEQYF. The DNA of the CDR3 is TGTGCCAGCAGCTCCCGGGACGGAATTCTTAGCGAGCAGTACTTC. The chain is built from TRBV7-9 and TRBJ2-7, with D possibly being TRBD1 or TRBD2 (5 bases each). In germline, CDR1 is SEHNR, CDR2 FQNEAQ (reference sequence). This CDR3 is built from 15 residues. Trimming cost V 4 bases and J 6 bases, with 19 bases left between them.

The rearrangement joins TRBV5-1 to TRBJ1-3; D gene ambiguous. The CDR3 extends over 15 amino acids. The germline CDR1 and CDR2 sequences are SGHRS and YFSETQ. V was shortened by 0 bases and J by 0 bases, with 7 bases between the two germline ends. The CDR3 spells CASSLDQSSGNTIYF. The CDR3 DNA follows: TGCGCCAGCAGCTTGGACCAGAGCTCTGGAAACACCATATATTTT.

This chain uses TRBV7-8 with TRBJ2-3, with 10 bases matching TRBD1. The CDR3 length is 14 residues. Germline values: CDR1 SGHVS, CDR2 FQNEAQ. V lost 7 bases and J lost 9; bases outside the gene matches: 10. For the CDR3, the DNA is TGTGCCAGCATCGACAGGGGGCGAAGGGGAACGCAGTATTTT. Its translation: CASIDRGRRGTQYF.

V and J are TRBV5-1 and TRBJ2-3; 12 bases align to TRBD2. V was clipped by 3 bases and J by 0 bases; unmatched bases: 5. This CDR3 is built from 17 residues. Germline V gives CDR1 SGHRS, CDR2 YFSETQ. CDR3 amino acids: CASSSWTSGISTDTQYF. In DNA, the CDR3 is TGCGCCAGCAGCTCGTGGACTAGCGGGATTAGCACAGATACGCAGTATTTT.

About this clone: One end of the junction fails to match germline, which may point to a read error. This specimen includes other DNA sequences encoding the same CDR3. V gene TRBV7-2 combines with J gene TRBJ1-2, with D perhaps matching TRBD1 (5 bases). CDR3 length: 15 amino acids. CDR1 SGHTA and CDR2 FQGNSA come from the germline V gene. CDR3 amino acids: CASSLVAGTNYGYTF. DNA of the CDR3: TGTGCCAGCAGCTTAGTTGCAGGGACTAACTATGGCTATACCTTC.

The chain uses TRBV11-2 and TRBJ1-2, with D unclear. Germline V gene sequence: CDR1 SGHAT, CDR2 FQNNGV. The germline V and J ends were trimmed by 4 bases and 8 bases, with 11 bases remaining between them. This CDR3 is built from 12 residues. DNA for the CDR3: TGTGCCAGCAGCTCCTGGGCGGGAGGCTACACCTTC. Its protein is CASSSWAGGYTF. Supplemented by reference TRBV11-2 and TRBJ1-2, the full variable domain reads EAGVAQSPRYKIIEKRQSVAFWCNPISGHATLYWYQQILGQGPKLLIQFQNNGVVDDSQLPKDRFSAERLKGVDSTLKIQPAKLEDSAVYLCASSSWAGGYTFGSGTRLTVV.

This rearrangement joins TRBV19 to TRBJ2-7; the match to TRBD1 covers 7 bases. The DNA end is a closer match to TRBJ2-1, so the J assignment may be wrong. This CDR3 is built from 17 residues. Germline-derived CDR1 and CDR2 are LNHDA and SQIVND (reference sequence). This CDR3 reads CASSTRQGSRSYNEQFF. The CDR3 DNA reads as TGTGCCAGTAGTACTCGACAGGGATCCAGGTCCTACAATGAGCAGTTCTTC.

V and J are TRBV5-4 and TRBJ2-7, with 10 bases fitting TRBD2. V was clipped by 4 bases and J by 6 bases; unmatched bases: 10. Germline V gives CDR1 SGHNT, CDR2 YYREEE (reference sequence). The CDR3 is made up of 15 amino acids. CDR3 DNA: TGTGCCAGCAGCACCGAGCGGGAGGGCCGAGGCGAGCAGTACTTC. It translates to CASSTEREGRGEQYF.

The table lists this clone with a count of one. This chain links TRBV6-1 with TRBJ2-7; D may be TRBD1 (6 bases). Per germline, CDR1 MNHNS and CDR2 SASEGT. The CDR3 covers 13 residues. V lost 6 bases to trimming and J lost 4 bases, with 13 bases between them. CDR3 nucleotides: TGTGCCAGCAGCACAGGGTTCTATTACGAGCAGTACTTC. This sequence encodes CASSTGFYYEQYF.

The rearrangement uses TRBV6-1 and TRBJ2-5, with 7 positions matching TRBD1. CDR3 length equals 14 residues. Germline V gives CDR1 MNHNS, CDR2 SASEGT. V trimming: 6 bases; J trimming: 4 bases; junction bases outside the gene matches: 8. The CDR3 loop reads CASSAWTGGETQYF. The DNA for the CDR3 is TGTGCCAGCAGCGCCTGGACAGGCGGAGAGACCCAGTACTTC.